The subject of this entry is one T cell receptor (beta chain). The source of the sample is a study of blood T cell repertoires in COVID-19. Study in general: Sites across the United States, Italy and Spain contributed samples from acute and convalescent COVID-19. In each case, the material was cDNA or gDNA derived from T cells, B-cell-depleted T cells, or PBMCs.

Participant ages covered roughly 18 to 89 years across 25 or so US areas. Original data processing: Amplifying reference gene primers gave estimates of nucleated cell counts. Profiled with immunoSEQ multiplex PCR; TCRdb holds only in-frame clones, not every one. The DNA gave D and trimming, while V, J and clone size come from that table. The sample holds about 460,000 clones; approximately 86% are singletons and the top ten take 8.3%. V shed 5 bases and J shed 0 bases, with 18 bases lying between them. This CDR3 spans 17 amino acids. Germline-derived CDR1 and CDR2 are SEHNR and FQNEAQ (reference sequence).

The sequencing sample was made of PBMCs or T cells enriched from blood (not recorded which). V is TRBV7-9 and J is TRBJ2-3, with D possibly TRBD2 on 6 matching bases. This receptor was taken from a woman between 55 and 75 years old who had recovered from COVID-19. The CDR3 DNA sequence: TGTGCCAGCAGCCTACCCCCAACTAGCAGTAGCACAGATACGCAGTATTTT. This translates into CASSLPPTSSSTDTQYF.